The 21 T cell receptor beta chains reported below all come from one sample, sequenced in a study of blood T cells in healthy people across ages (dated by TCRdb to the mid-2010s). The method was 5' RACE. The data were produced on an Illumina HiSeq 2500. A second PCR of roughly 7 to 11 cycles was performed with a sample-barcoded 5' primer and a J-beta primer mix. TCRdb reran the public reads through fastp at Q25 and MiXCR, keeping productive beta chains. Records with the same CDR3 protein are collapsed into one entry carrying the most frequent genes and DNA. For this sample the table gives 850,000 to 1,100,000 distinct CDR3 sequences, of which about two fifths were detected only once. The ten largest account for roughly 14% of the sample. Sequencing was performed on blood. These TCRs come from a man in his late teens or twenties in good health.

The chain joins TRBV9 to TRBJ2-1, with D perhaps TRBD1 or TRBD2 (6 bases each). Trimming cost V 0 bases and J 1 base, with 11 bases left between them. The CDR3 sequence is 16 residues long. Germline-derived CDR1 and CDR2 are SGDLS and YYNGEE. CDR3 nucleotide sequence: TGTGCCAGCAGCGTAGCAGTAGGGGGGTCCTACAATGAGCAGTTCTTC. Its protein product is CASSVAVGGSYNEQFF.

The V gene is TRBV2, the J gene TRBJ2-2; D is undetermined. V lost 5 bases and J lost 3, with 13 bases in between. CDR1 is SNHLY, CDR2 FYNNEI, per germline. The CDR3 spans 15 residues. The CDR3 region has the DNA TGTGCCAGCAGTCCGGCGCTGTTGGACACCGGGGAGCTGTTTTTT. This translates into CASSPALLDTGELFF.

This chain connects TRBV20-1 to TRBJ1-4; no firm D call. CDR1 is DFQATT, CDR2 SNEGSKA, per germline (reference sequence). Trimming left V 2 bases short and J 4 bases short, with 8 bases between. This CDR3 has 13 amino acids. CDR3 sequence reads: CSARPPDNEKLFF. CDR3 bases: TGCAGTGCTAGACCCCCGGATAATGAAAAACTGTTTTTT.

This clonotype has a handful of counts. The chain employs TRBV20-1 and TRBJ2-3; TRBD1 is a possible D gene (6 bases). This CDR3 spans 12 amino acids. CDR1 and CDR2 from the germline V gene are DFQATT and SNEGSKA (reference sequence). V dropped 4 bases and J dropped 4 bases, with 9 bases sitting between them. Here the CDR3 reads CSATGTSDTQYF. As DNA, the CDR3 is TGCAGTGCTACAGGGACATCAGATACGCAGTATTTT.

The chain is built from TRBV28 and TRBJ2-1; TRBD1 aligns across 8 bases. The CDR3 spans 14 residues. The germline CDR1 and CDR2 sequences are MDHEN and SYDVKM. V gave up 4 bases and J gave up 6 bases; unmatched junction bases: 5. CDR3 sequence reads: CASSSPGQVNEQFF. The CDR3 DNA follows: TGTGCCAGCAGTTCACCGGGACAGGTCAATGAGCAGTTCTTC.

This clonotype has a handful of counts. The V and J genes are TRBV27 and TRBJ1-1, with TRBD1 matching 10 bases. The CDR3 runs 15 residues. V was pared by 8 bases and J by 0 bases, with 6 bases of the junction left unmatched. Germline-derived CDR1 and CDR2 are MNHEY and SMNVEV (reference sequence). The CDR3 DNA is TGTGCCAGCGTAGGGACAGGGGTTATGAACACTGAAGCTTTCTTT. Amino acid sequence: CASVGTGVMNTEAFF.

This clonotype came up a few times. The genes are TRBV12-3 or TRBV12-4 and TRBJ2-5; 8 positions agree with TRBD1. The CDR3 totals 13 residues. Trimming took 8 bases from V and 12 from J; bases not matched to a gene: 14. DNA of the CDR3: TGTGCCAGCTCATGGACAGGGACCCACCTGAAGTACTTC. This translates into CASSWTGTHLKYF.

There are many counts of this clonotype. The CDR3 DNA reads TGTGCCAGCAGCCCCTCACTAGTGGGGCACACAGATACGCAGTATTTT. Its translation is CASSPSLVGHTDTQYF. The gene calls are TRBV7-9 and TRBJ2-3; D might be TRBD1 or TRBD2, each matching 5 bases. CDR1 and CDR2 from the germline V gene are SEHNR and FQNEAQ (reference sequence). Trimming left V 5 bases short and J 2 bases short, with 17 bases between. This CDR3 has 16 amino acids.

The chain uses TRBV20-1 and TRBJ2-7; a possible D gene is TRBD2 (5 bases). V was shortened by 3 bases and J by 0 bases, with 15 bases between the two germline ends. Germline V lookup: CDR1 DFQATT, CDR2 SNEGSKA (reference sequence). The length of the CDR3 is 15 residues. CDR3: CSASRSGWSSYEQYF. CDR3 DNA: TGCAGTGCTAGTCGGTCGGGGTGGAGCTCCTACGAGCAGTACTTC.

This clonotype was counted once. CDR3 in amino acids: CASSYPQRDSQETQYF. As DNA, the CDR3 is TGTGCCAGCAGTTACCCGCAGCGGGACAGCCAAGAGACCCAGTACTTC. The chain has TRBV6-6 and TRBJ2-5, with D perhaps being TRBD1 or TRBD2 (7 bases each). Per the germline V gene, CDR1 is MNHNY and CDR2 is SVGAGI (reference sequence). Trimming stripped 2 bases from V and 1 base from J, with 14 bases between. The length of the CDR3 is 16 residues.

Ten or more counts support this clonotype. The genes are TRBV6-2 or TRBV6-3 and TRBJ2-1; D ambiguous. The CDR3 contains 13 residues. The V and J ends lost 5 bases and 0 bases respectively, with 5 bases between them. Germline lookup yields CDR1 MNHEY and CDR2 SVGEGT. The CDR3 is CASSISSYNEQFF. The CDR3 DNA reads TGTGCCAGCAGTATTAGCTCCTACAATGAGCAGTTCTTC.

This clonotype was found a few times. V and J are TRBV7-8 and TRBJ2-1, with 11 nucleotides matching TRBD1. Germline V gene data show CDR1 as SGHVS and CDR2 as FQNEAQ. The CDR3 length is 15 residues. J was trimmed by 7 bases and V by 5 bases; bases with no gene match: 7. CDR3 nucleotide sequence: TGTGCCAGCAGCGCTAGGGACAGGGGGGGAAATGAGCAGTTCTTC. The encoded protein is CASSARDRGGNEQFF. Combining the CDR3 with reference TRBV7-8 and TRBJ2-1 gives the whole variable domain GAGVSQSPRYKVAKRGQDVALRCDPISGHVSLFWYQQALGQGPEFLTYFQNEAQLDKSGLPSDRFFAERPEGSVSTLKIQRTQQEDSAVYLCASSARDRGGNEQFFGPGTRLTVL.

A word on this clonotype: A clone one base away is much larger, so this may be a read error. The rearrangement joins TRBV12-3 or TRBV12-4 to TRBJ2-7; D is unclear. This CDR3 comprises 13 residues. The V end was cut by 5 bases, the J end by 2 bases, with 10 bases between. CDR3 amino acids: CASSATTTYEQYF. In nucleotides, the CDR3 is TGTGCCAGCAGTGCGACAACCACCTACGAGCAGTACTTC.

In its sample, this clonotype was seen a few times. V is TRBV3-1 and J is TRBJ1-5; D ambiguous. CDR3 length: 13 amino acids. Deletions cut 3 bases from V and 6 bases from J, with 9 bases between. In germline, CDR1 is LGHDT, CDR2 YNNKEL (reference sequence). CDR3 sequence: CASSQGKGQPQHF. The CDR3 region has the DNA TGTGCCAGCAGCCAGGGCAAGGGTCAGCCCCAGCATTTT.

CDR3 amino acids: CSADEIGIYNEQYF. The CDR3 region has the DNA TGCAGTGCTGACGAAATAGGGATCTACAATGAGCAGTACTTC. The V call is TRBV20-1, the J call TRBJ2-7; D uncertain. This CDR3 is 14 amino acids long. The V end was cut by 5 bases, the J end by 7 bases, with 21 bases between. Per the germline V gene, CDR1 is DFQATT and CDR2 is SNEGSKA (reference sequence).

The genes are TRBV5-1 and TRBJ1-1, with no clear D. Germline V gives CDR1 SGHRS, CDR2 YFSETQ. The CDR3 sequence is 14 residues long. The germline V and J ends were trimmed by 1 base and 10 bases, with 17 bases remaining between them. CDR3 nucleotide sequence: TGCGCCAGCAGCTTGATGGGTAGGGAGGAGGGAGCTTTCTTT. Its translation is CASSLMGREEGAFF. The full variable domain, completed using reference TRBV5-1 and TRBJ1-1, is KAGVTQTPRYLIKTRGQQVTLSCSPISGHRSVSWYQQTPGQGLQFLFEYFSETQRNKGNFPGRFSGRQFSNSRSEMNVSTLELGDSALYLCASSLMGREEGAFFGQGTRLTVV.

This clonotype was counted a few times. As DNA, the CDR3 is TGTGCCAGCAGGGAAGTCACTGAAGCTTTCTTT. Translated, it gives CASREVTEAFF. The V gene is TRBV6-2 or TRBV6-3, the J gene TRBJ1-1; unclear D gene. Between the trimmed V and J ends, which lost 6 bases and 4 bases, there was a span of 6 bases. Germline V lookup: CDR1 MNHEY, CDR2 SVGEGT. The CDR3 sequence is 11 residues long.

A few counts support this clonotype. V usage is TRBV7-9 and J usage is TRBJ2-1, with D perhaps matching TRBD1 (6 bases). The assigned J gene may be wrong: the sequence end matches TRBJ2-7 better. The CDR3 totals 16 residues. Germline V lookup: CDR1 SEHNR, CDR2 FQNEAQ (reference sequence). CDR3 in DNA: TGTGCCAGCAGTCCTACAGGGCTACTCTCCTACAATGAGCAGTACTTC. Translating gives CASSPTGLLSYNEQYF.

This clonotype turned up a few times. This rearrangement joins TRBV5-1 to TRBJ2-5; tentative D call: TRBD2 (5 bases). Trimming removed 4 bases at V and 4 bases at J, with 17 bases between. This CDR3 comprises 15 residues. Germline V gene data show CDR1 as SGHRS and CDR2 as YFSETQ. The CDR3 DNA reads TGCGCCAGCAGCCCACTTGTCCGGGAAGGAGAGACCCAGTACTTC. This codes for CASSPLVREGETQYF.

This chain joins TRBV5-1 and TRBJ2-6; D possibly uses TRBD1 or TRBD2 (6 bases each). Trimming stripped 0 bases from V and 4 bases from J, with 11 bases between. CDR1 is SGHRS and CDR2 is YFSETQ in the germline V gene. The CDR3 runs 16 residues. The CDR3 bases are TGCGCCAGCAGCTTGGACGGGGGCTTGGGGGCCAACGTCCTGACTTTC. Residues: CASSLDGGLGANVLTF.

V usage is TRBV6-2 or TRBV6-3 and J usage is TRBJ2-7; no reliable D call. Germline CDR1 MNHEY, CDR2 SVGEGT. V shed 8 bases and J shed 0 bases, with 5 bases lying between them. There are 11 residues in the CDR3. CDR3 sequence (DNA): TGTGCCAGCGTGGTCTCCTACGAGCAGTACTTC. Amino acids: CASVVSYEQYF.